These 2 T cell receptor beta chains were sequenced from one sample in a study of neurological immune-mediated disorders. In TCRdb, the 5' RACE reads were re-called with MiXCR into one record per CDR3 protein. The top ten clones hold under 6% of a sample with 45,000 to 55,000 distinct CDR3 sequences, around 3.1% of them seen once. Sequencing input: PBMCs. These TCRs come from a middle-aged man with multiple sclerosis.

This clonotype was counted ten times or more. J is TRBJ2-5 and V is TRBV21-1; the table calls TRBD1, which could not be checked here. TRBV21-1 is deemed a pseudogene. This CDR3 is built from 15 residues. CDR3 protein: CASSKGGGGAETQYF. CDR3 DNA sequence: TGTGCCAGCAGCAAGGGGGGAGGGGGCGCAGAGACCCAGTACTTC.

Ten or more counts support this clonotype. The CDR3 nucleotides are TGCGCCAGCAGCCAAGCGGCACTTAGCACAGATACGCAGTATTTT. Encoded protein: CASSQAALSTDTQYF. J is TRBJ2-3 and V is TRBV4-1; the D is unclear. This CDR3 is 15 amino acids long. V gave up 1 base and J gave up 0 bases, with 8 bases separating them. Germline V CDR1 and CDR2: MGHRA, YSYEKL.